This TCR beta chain was found in a study of vaccination and CD4 T cells after COVID-19. The J segment lost 6 bases and the V segment lost 4 bases, leaving 2 bases of the junction unmatched. Germline CDR1 reads SGHRS; CDR2 reads YFSETQ. The length of the CDR3 is 13 residues. The treatment: roughly ten-day PBMC culture with coronavirus spike peptide pools or control peptides (ViraFEST assay). CD4+ T-cell collection from the unexposed donor predated the COVID-19 pandemic (2011-2018). Note on this clonotype: Its specificity is not known.

Cultured CD4+ T cell DNA underwent sequencing with the Oncomine TCR Beta short-read assay. From the PCR reads, TCRdb called clonotypes with MiXCR, one entry per CDR3 protein. In the table there are around 8,000 distinct CDR3 sequences, roughly 38% of which are singletons. This sequence joins TRBV5-1 and TRBJ2-1, with 9 bases fitting TRBD2. The sequenced sample was CD4+ T cells from blood, cultured in vitro. The origin of this receptor is a human donor in good health. The CDR3 sequence is CASSLLAGNEQFF. The CDR3 coding sequence is TGCGCCAGCAGCCTACTAGCGGGCAATGAGCAGTTCTTC.